A selection of T cell receptor beta chains follows, all from one sample in a study of blood T cell repertoires in COVID-19. The assay was immunoSEQ multiplex PCR, and TCRdb's table has in-frame clones only and misses some. This table has more than 40,000 clones, more than 85% appearing once. The sequencing sample was made of PBMCs or T cells enriched from blood (not recorded which). The source of these receptors is a woman in her forties or fifties who had recovered from COVID-19. CDR3s include the opening cysteine and the closing phenylalanine or tryptophan. A D gene is named only where the DNA matches it firmly. Part of the rows lack a size; the others show once, few, many or a class for expanded clones.

NA	TRBV7-8	TRBD2	TRBJ2-7	TGTGCCAGCAGCTTAAATTTTTCGCCAAATGGCGGGGGGATATCGTCCTACGAGCAGTACTTC	CASSLNFSPNGGGISSYEQYF
few	TRBV28	TRBD2	TRBJ2-5	TGTGCCAGCAGTACGCGTCTAGGCGGGGGTAAGGGAGAGACCCAGTACTTC	CASSTRLGGGKGETQYF
NA	TRBV6-2/TRBV6-3	TRBD1	TRBJ1-2	TGTGCCAGCAGTCTGGACAGGTTGAAGGAAGAGTATGGCTACACCTTC	CASSLDRLKEEYGYTF
NA	TRBV6-2/TRBV6-3	TRBD1	TRBJ2-7	TGTGCCAGCAGTTACTCGTTGGCAGGGGGCGGGTACGAGCAGTACTTC	CASSYSLAGGGYEQYF
few	TRBV7-2	NA	TRBJ1-2	TGTGCCAGCAGCTTAGCGCCAGGGAACAGGGCGATGCATGGCTACACCTTC	CASSLAPGNRAMHGYTF
NA	TRBV7-8	NA	TRBJ2-6	TGTGCCAGCAGCTTAGTATCGGACAATCTTCCCTCTGGGGCCAACGTCCTGACTTTC	CASSLVSDNLPSGANVLTF
NA	TRBV28	NA	TRBJ2-3	TGTGCCAGCATCCGAGGCACCTTGTTTAGCACAGATACGCAGTATTTT	CASIRGTLFSTDTQYF
NA	TRBV19	NA	TRBJ1-5	TGTGCCAGTAGTAGCTTCGGAGGGAATCAGCCCCAGCATTTT	CASSSFGGNQPQHF
NA	TRBV18	NA	TRBJ1-1	TGTGCCAGCTCACGCGACAGAAAGAACACTGAAGCTTTCTTT	CASSRDRKNTEAFF
NA	TRBV6-1	NA	TRBJ2-7	TGTGCCAGCAGTGACCAGGGGCAGACCTACGAGCAGTACTTC	CASSDQGQTYEQYF
NA	TRBV9	TRBD2	TRBJ2-3	TGTGCCAGCAGCGTAAGCGCTAGCGGGATTAGTCCAGATACGCAGTATTTT	CASSVSASGISPDTQYF
NA	TRBV18	NA	TRBJ2-1	TGTGCCAGCTCACCAGCCCACAGGAGGGTCAATGAGCAGTTCTTC	CASSPAHRRVNEQFF
once	TRBV6-5	NA	TRBJ2-7	TGTGCCAGCGACCCGACTCTCTCCGGTTACGAGCAGTACTTC	CASDPTLSGYEQYF
NA	TRBV4-1	TRBD2	TRBJ2-5	TGCGCCAGCAGCCCGGGACTAGCGGGAGGGCCCCGGGAGACCCAGTACTTC	CASSPGLAGGPRETQYF
NA	TRBV10-1	TRBD2	TRBJ2-1	TGCGCCAGCAGGACCGAGCGGGAGTTAGGTGAGCAGTTCTTC	CASRTERELGEQFF
NA	TRBV4-1	NA	TRBJ2-7	TGCGCCAGCAGCCGGGGTTTGGGGTCCAGGGGAGAAGAGCAGTACTTC	CASSRGLGSRGEEQYF
few	TRBV7-6	NA	TRBJ2-2	TGTGCCAGCAGCTTAGAAGGAGACACCGGGGAGCTGTTTTTT	CASSLEGDTGELFF
once	TRBV27	TRBD1	TRBJ1-5	TGTGCCAGCAGTTTTAAGCCGACAGGGGGGATTCAGCCCCAGCATTTT	CASSFKPTGGIQPQHF
once	TRBV10-3	NA	TRBJ1-5	TGTGCCATCAGTGGTCAAGCGGACAATCAGCCCCAGCATTTT	CAISGQADNQPQHF
few	TRBV23-1	NA	TRBJ2-5	TGCGCCAGCAGTCAAGGACAGCAAGAGACCCAGTACTTC	CASSQGQQETQYF
NA	TRBV28	NA	TRBJ2-1	TGTGCCAGCCGATCGGGAACAGGGTCTTCCTACAATGAGCAGTTCTTC	CASRSGTGSSYNEQFF
NA	TRBV15	TRBD2	TRBJ2-5	TGTGCCACCAGCAGAGATGGAGGCCTAGGACTAGCGGGGGGGCCCCAAGAGACCCAGTACTTC	CATSRDGGLGLAGGPQETQYF
NA	TRBV9	NA	TRBJ1-2	TGTGCCAGCAGCGTAGGGCCCCGCGGGTATGGCTACACCTTC	CASSVGPRGYGYTF
few	TRBV27	TRBD1	TRBJ1-1	TGTGCCAGCAGACTGCTACGACAGGGCGGGAACACTGAAGCTTTCTTT	CASRLLRQGGNTEAFF
NA	TRBV7-2	NA	TRBJ1-1	TGTGCCAGCAGCTTAGGGACAGACACTGAAGCTTTCTTT	CASSLGTDTEAFF
NA	TRBV7-9	TRBD1	TRBJ1-5	TGTGCCAGCACTGCGACAGGGAATCAGCCCCAGCATTTT	CASTATGNQPQHF
few	TRBV7-3	TRBD1	TRBJ2-7	TGTGCCAGCAGCAAACTACCGGGACAGTCCTACGAGCAGTACTTC	CASSKLPGQSYEQYF
NA	TRBV2	TRBD2	TRBJ2-2	TGTGCCAGCAGTGGAACTAGCGGGAGTAACACCGGGGAGCTGTTTTTT	CASSGTSGSNTGELFF
NA	TRBV6-1	TRBD1	TRBJ1-6	TGTGCCAGCAGTGAATCGACAGGGGGCTCCTATAATTCACCCCTCCACTTT	CASSESTGGSYNSPLHF
NA	TRBV6-2/TRBV6-3	NA	TRBJ1-5	TGTGCCAGCAGTTACCCGGGGGGTTGGGGATGGTATTGTCAACAGCCCCAGCATTTT	CASSYPGGWGWYCQQPQHF
once	TRBV7-2	NA	TRBJ2-1	TGTGCCAGCAGCTCCAAACTGAAGCAGTTCTTC	CASSSKLKQFF
NA	TRBV7-8	TRBD1	TRBJ1-6	TGTGCCAGCAGCGGCGGGACAGGGTATAATTCACCCCTCCACTTT	CASSGGTGYNSPLHF
once	TRBV7-8	TRBD1	TRBJ1-5	TGTGCCAGCAGCCCTTACGGACAAACAGGGGGAGGACAGCCCCAGCATTTT	CASSPYGQTGGGQPQHF
NA	TRBV7-9	NA	TRBJ1-1	TGTGCCAGCAGTCCTCAAGAGGGGGAGAACACTGAAGCTTTCTTT	CASSPQEGENTEAFF
NA	TRBV18	TRBD2	TRBJ2-1	TGTGCCAGCTCACCACTCGCGGGAGTACACTACAATGAGCAGTTCTTC	CASSPLAGVHYNEQFF
NA	TRBV27	TRBD2	TRBJ2-1	TGTGCCAGCAGTTTATACCTAGCGGGAGGGAATGAGCAGTTCTTC	CASSLYLAGGNEQFF
NA	TRBV4-1	TRBD2	TRBJ2-7	TGCGCCAGCAGCCAGCTTACAGTCGGACTAGCGGACTCCTACGAGCAGTACTTC	CASSQLTVGLADSYEQYF
NA	TRBV10-3	NA	TRBJ1-3	TGTGCCATCGGAGGTGGACAGAGCTCTGGAAACACCATATATTTT	CAIGGGQSSGNTIYF
NA	TRBV6-6	TRBD1	TRBJ1-1	TGTGCCAGCAGGTCTCGGACAGGGGCCGGAGGCACTGAAGCTTTCTTT	CASRSRTGAGGTEAFF
NA	TRBV19	TRBD2	TRBJ2-1	TGTGCCAGTAGTATAGTGGGAGCGGGAGAAAGAAACAATGAGCAGTTCTTC	CASSIVGAGERNNEQFF
once	TRBV10-2	TRBD1	TRBJ1-1	TGCGCCAGCAGTGAAGACGGGACAGGGGGAAACACTGAAGCTTTCTTT	CASSEDGTGGNTEAFF
NA	TRBV19	NA	TRBJ2-1	TGTGCCAGTAGTATACTAGGCCCAGACGTACAGCAGTTCTTC	CASSILGPDVQQFF
NA	TRBV7-2	NA	TRBJ2-5	TGTGCCAGCAGCTTTACAGGCGAGGAGACCCAGTACTTC	CASSFTGEETQYF
NA	TRBV11-3	TRBD1	TRBJ2-7	TGTGCCAGCAGCTACCGACAGGGGGGCGAGCAGTACTTC	CASSYRQGGEQYF
NA	TRBV28	NA	TRBJ1-2	TGTGCCAGCAGTTTAGTTCTCCCAAGTCAGGGCTATGGCTACACCTTC	CASSLVLPSQGYGYTF
once	TRBV2	TRBD1	TRBJ1-4	TGTGCCAGCAGCGGGACAGGGTTGGAAAAACTGTTTTTT	CASSGTGLEKLFF
NA	TRBV20-1	NA	TRBJ1-2	TGCAGTGCTAGTGAGGGGCAGACTTATTATGGCTACACCTTC	CSASEGQTYYGYTF
NA	TRBV7-8	NA	TRBJ1-5	TGTGCCAGCAGCCCAACGACGGGTTACAATCAGCCCCAGCATTTT	CASSPTTGYNQPQHF
NA	TRBV28	NA	TRBJ1-4	TGTGCCAGCAGTTTCCAGGGCGGGGGAGCCGTTTGGGTGTTTTTT	CASSFQGGGAVWVFF
NA	TRBV20-1	TRBD1	TRBJ1-2	TGCAGTGCTAGTGCGGACAGGAATGGTGGCTACACCTTC	CSASADRNGGYTF
NA	TRBV5-4	TRBD1	TRBJ1-1	TGTGCCAGCAGCCCTCAACAGGGGGGAAACACTGAAGCTTTCTTT	CASSPQQGGNTEAFF
NA	TRBV7-3	NA	TRBJ1-2	TGTGCCAGCAGCTTAAAAGGGACTGACTATGGCTACACCTTC	CASSLKGTDYGYTF
few	TRBV3-1/TRBV3-2	NA	TRBJ2-5	TGTGCCAGCAGCCAAGTTCTAATGGAGACCCAGTACTTC	CASSQVLMETQYF
NA	TRBV7-9	TRBD1	TRBJ1-2	TGTGCCAGCAGCCACCCAGGGACAGGCATAATCAGTAGCAGGGGCTACACCTTC	CASSHPGTGIISSRGYTF
NA	TRBV27	NA	TRBJ1-6	TGTGCCAGCAGTTCCCTGGGGGGGCCCGGGTCACCCCTCCACTTT	CASSSLGGPGSPLHF